Described below is a single T cell receptor beta chain sequence and its context. Its antigen is as yet unknown. Germline V gene sequence: CDR1 LGHNA, CDR2 YSLEER. The V segment lost 0 bases and the J segment 10 bases; nucleotides outside the gene matches: 13. This CDR3 region has 18 residues. The data are from a study of cytomegalovirus exposure and HLA in healthy donors. Study information: In an early release, HLA-typed donors contributed tens of millions of unique TCR sequences. Findings and limits, study-wide: Reports indicate that TCR beta sequences accurately predicted the HLA-A and HLA-B alleles of most subjects. The authors assumed roughly uniform sequencing depth across donors for presence/absence analyses. There were about 160 TCR beta chains listed as cytomegalovirus-associated.

PCR was performed using 60 Vbeta and 13 Jbeta primers. Repertoires were generated with immunoSEQ multiplex PCR, while TCRdb's copy carries only in-frame clones and drops some. This table holds fewer than 200,000 clones, 70% to 80% found once. The V and J genes are TRBV4-3 and TRBJ2-1; 12 bases map to TRBD2. This clonotype was sampled from a female donor in good health and CMV-seronegative. Sequencing input: PBMCs. This CDR3 is CASSQDVPPSGREGEQFF. DNA for the CDR3: TGCGCCAGCAGCCAAGATGTCCCCCCTAGCGGGAGGGAGGGGGAGCAGTTCTTC.